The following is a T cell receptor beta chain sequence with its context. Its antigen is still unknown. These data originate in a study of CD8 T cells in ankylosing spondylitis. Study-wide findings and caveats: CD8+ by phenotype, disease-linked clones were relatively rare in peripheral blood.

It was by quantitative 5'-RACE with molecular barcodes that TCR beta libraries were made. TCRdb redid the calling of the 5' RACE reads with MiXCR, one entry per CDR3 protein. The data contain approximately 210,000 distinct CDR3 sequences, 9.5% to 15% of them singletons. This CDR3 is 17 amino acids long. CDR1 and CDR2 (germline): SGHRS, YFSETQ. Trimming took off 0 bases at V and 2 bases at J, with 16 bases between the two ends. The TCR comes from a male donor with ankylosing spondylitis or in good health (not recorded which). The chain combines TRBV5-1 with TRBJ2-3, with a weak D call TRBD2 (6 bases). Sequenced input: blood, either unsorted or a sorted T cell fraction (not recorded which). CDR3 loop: CASSLAGGLRFTDTQYF. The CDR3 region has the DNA TGCGCCAGCAGCTTGGCGGGCGGACTACGTTTCACAGATACGCAGTATTTT. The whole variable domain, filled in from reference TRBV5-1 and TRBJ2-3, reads KAGVTQTPRYLIKTRGQQVTLSCSPISGHRSVSWYQQTPGQGLQFLFEYFSETQRNKGNFPGRFSGRQFSNSRSEMNVSTLELGDSALYLCASSLAGGLRFTDTQYFGPGTRLTVL.